This paragraph covers one T cell receptor (beta chain) sequence. Its antigen is undetermined. The data are from a study of cytomegalovirus exposure and HLA in healthy donors. Turning to the study itself: There were about 85 million unique TCRs (from HLA-typed donors) in an early data release. The study, taken as a whole, reports: In vitro, a few CMV-associated chains proved specific for CMV antigens. Later analysis identified a missense DCLRE1C variant that was linked to TCR beta V- and J-gene trimming.

This PCR relied on a set of 60 Vbeta primers and 13 Jbeta primers. Libraries were prepared by immunoSEQ multiplex PCR; TCRdb keeps only in-frame clonotypes and omits some of them. The sample shows 90,000 to 150,000 clones, around three quarters of them seen only once. Germline CDR1 MDHEN, CDR2 SYDVKM. The trim removed 2 bases at V and 3 bases at J, leaving 8 bases unmatched. This CDR3 is built from 16 residues. This TCR came from a woman aged 25 to 39 in good health and CMV-seropositive. The rearrangement links TRBV28 to TRBJ2-5, with 8 bases identical to TRBD2. Sequencing was done on a sample of PBMCs. CDR3 DNA: TGTGCCAGCAGTTTAGTCGGGGGGGCGACCAAAGAGACCCAGTACTTC. It yields the protein CASSLVGGATKETQYF.